The 6 T cell receptor beta chains listed next were all sequenced from one sample in a study of cytomegalovirus exposure and HLA in healthy donors. This PCR relied on a set of 60 Vbeta primers and 13 Jbeta primers. Libraries were prepared by immunoSEQ multiplex PCR; TCRdb keeps only in-frame clonotypes and omits some of them. Of nearly 110,000 clones in the sample, 82% are singletons; the top ten hold under 3.5%. Sequencing input: PBMCs. These receptor sequences come from a man aged 25 to 40 in good health and CMV-seropositive.

This clone was found a few times. V gene TRBV5-4 combines with J gene TRBJ1-2, with D perhaps matching TRBD1 (6 bases). With 4 bases removed from V and 14 bases from J, the gap between germline ends came to 15 bases. The germline V gene encodes CDR1 SGHNT and CDR2 YYREEE (reference sequence). The CDR3 length is 11 residues. CDR3 bases: TGTGCCAGCAGCCGGGAGGGGGGTGCGACCTTC. Encoded protein: CASSREGGATF.

V is TRBV19 and J is TRBJ1-2; D perhaps matches TRBD1 (5 bases). The CDR3 has 17 residues. The germline gives CDR1 LNHDA, CDR2 SQIVND (reference sequence). V was pared by 2 bases and J by 4 bases, with 20 bases between. The CDR3 loop is CASSILSWQGLSYGYTF. The CDR3 nucleotides read TGTGCCAGTAGTATACTGTCTTGGCAGGGCCTTAGCTATGGCTACACCTTC. Full variable domain (outside the CDR3, taken from reference TRBV19 and TRBJ1-2): DGGITQSPKYLFRKEGQNVTLSCEQNLNHDAMYWYRQDPGQGLRLIYYSQIVNDFQKGDIAEGYSVSREKKESFPLTVTSAQKNPTAFYLCASSILSWQGLSYGYTFGSGTRLTVV.

V gene TRBV4-1 combines with J gene TRBJ1-4; D ambiguous. The CDR3 is 16 residues long. CDR1 MGHRA and CDR2 YSYEKL come from the germline V gene. The ends were cut back, 0 bases at V and 7 bases at J, with 15 bases in the middle. The CDR3 bases are TGCGCCAGCAGCCAAGATTTGGAGGGATCGGGTGAAAAACTGTTTTTT. Translating it yields CASSQDLEGSGEKLFF.

V usage is TRBV29-1 and J usage is TRBJ2-3; 9 bases line up with TRBD2. The CDR3 is 15 residues long. After removal of 6 bases from V and 2 bases from J, the junction contained 9 bases not matched to a gene. Germline V gene sequence: CDR1 SQVTM, CDR2 ANQGSEA. The CDR3 reads CSVTEAGGYTDTQYF. CDR3 nucleotide sequence: TGCAGCGTGACCGAAGCGGGGGGATACACAGATACGCAGTATTTT.

V and J are TRBV5-1 and TRBJ2-1, with 14 bases that match TRBD2. Germline values: CDR1 SGHRS, CDR2 YFSETQ. The CDR3 is 14 amino acids. Trimming cost V 8 bases and J 5 bases; bases outside gene matches: 3. CDR3 amino acids: CASQGLAGDNEQFF. CDR3 DNA: TGCGCCAGTCAGGGACTAGCGGGGGACAATGAGCAGTTCTTC.

The V gene is TRBV19, the J gene TRBJ2-5; 10 bases are a match to TRBD2. V lost 4 bases, J lost 6 bases, and 8 bases stayed unmatched. CDR1 and CDR2 from the germline V gene are LNHDA and SQIVND (reference sequence). The length of the CDR3 is 15 residues. CDR3 sequence: CASSNQRGGAKTQYF. In DNA, the CDR3 is TGTGCCAGTAGTAACCAGCGGGGGGGGGCGAAGACCCAGTACTTC.